The present TCR beta chain was sequenced within a study of identical twins. Germline-derived CDR1 and CDR2 are MDHEN and SYDVKM. The CDR3 has 14 amino acids. Trimming pared 6 bases from V and 5 bases from J, leaving 11 bases between. TCRdb reprocessed the 5' RACE reads via MiXCR and lists one record per CDR3 protein. The table lists about 490,000 distinct CDR3 sequences, around 15% of them singletons, with 0.44% in the top ten. These data were also filed under a second study, of yellow fever vaccine responses in identical twins.

This clonotype originated in a woman between 18 and 30 years old in good health. The rearrangement joins TRBV28 to TRBJ1-6; D is possibly TRBD1 (5 bases). Sequencing input: CD4+ T cells sorted from blood. The CDR3 DNA is TGTGCCAGCAGACCCATGACAGATAATTCACCCCTCCACTTT. This sequence encodes CASRPMTDNSPLHF.